Listed here are 18 T cell receptor beta chains from one sample, sequenced in a study of OX40 agonist ivuxolimab in advanced cancers. Method: immunoSEQ multiplex PCR; TCRdb's copy keeps in-frame clones and lacks some. The repertoire holds approximately 90,000 clones, with 70% to 90% as singletons. Source: CD4+ or CD8+ T cells sorted from blood, taken in a trial of the OX40 agonist ivuxolimab. The receptors originated from an adult with an advanced solid tumor such as melanoma, head and neck, liver or kidney cancer.

V gene TRBV6-6 combines with J gene TRBJ1-2; weak D call: TRBD1 (5 bases). The germline V gene encodes CDR1 MNHNY and CDR2 SVGAGI (reference sequence). The length of the CDR3 is 15 residues. V lost 2 bases and J lost 4, with 14 bases in between. Here the CDR3 reads CASSYPQGQPYGYTF. The CDR3 region has the DNA TGTGCCAGCAGTTACCCCCAGGGCCAACCCTATGGCTACACCTTC.

This clone was counted at least ten times. Other DNA sequences in this sample translate to the same CDR3. This chain uses TRBV19 with TRBJ1-1, with 8 bases identical to TRBD1. CDR1 and CDR2 (germline): LNHDA, SQIVND (reference sequence). J lost 1 base, V lost 2 bases, and 0 bases had no gene match. The CDR3 runs 14 residues. Here the CDR3 reads CASSIQGANTEAFF. The CDR3 nucleotides are TGTGCCAGTAGTATACAGGGGGCGAACACTGAAGCTTTCTTT.

The chain couples TRBV15 to TRBJ2-5, with D perhaps given as TRBD1 or TRBD2 (7 bases each). With 5 bases removed from V and 3 bases from J, the gap between germline ends came to 22 bases. The CDR3 consists of 17 residues. Germline CDR1 is LNHNV and CDR2 is YYDKDF (reference sequence). CDR3 loop: CATSGIAGGAPKETQYF. In DNA form, the CDR3 reads TGTGCCACCAGCGGGATTGCAGGGGGGGCCCCTAAAGAGACCCAGTACTTC.

The chain employs TRBV5-4 and TRBJ2-7, with unresolved D. The CDR3 is 14 amino acids. Germline loops: CDR1 SGHNT, CDR2 YYREEE (reference sequence). V was trimmed by 4 bases and J by 0 bases, leaving 11 bases between them. The CDR3 DNA is TGTGCCAGCAGCCCCGGAATTAGCTCCTACGAGCAGTACTTC. Its protein product is CASSPGISSYEQYF.

The chain couples TRBV9 to TRBJ2-5, with D possibly matching TRBD2 (5 bases). V was pared by 3 bases and J by 1 base, with 10 bases between. Per the germline V gene, CDR1 is SGDLS and CDR2 is YYNGEE. There are 14 residues in the CDR3. The CDR3 region is CASSADLAQETQYF. The CDR3 DNA is TGTGCCAGCAGCGCAGACCTAGCCCAAGAGACCCAGTACTTC.

The chain uses TRBV6-1 and TRBJ2-3, with D possibly TRBD1 on 6 matching bases. Trimming removed 10 bases at V and 0 bases at J, with 17 bases between. CDR3 length: 15 residues. Germline CDR1 reads MNHNS; CDR2 reads SASEGT. Here the CDR3 reads CAMDLGGVSTDTQYF. The CDR3 bases are TGTGCCATGGATTTAGGGGGAGTAAGCACAGATACGCAGTATTTT.

This rearrangement joins TRBV4-3 to TRBJ2-7; D ambiguous. V was pared by 0 bases and J by 4 bases, with 7 bases between. The germline V gene encodes CDR1 LGHNA and CDR2 YSLEER. The CDR3 runs to 13 residues. The CDR3 loop reads CASSQDESYEQYF. The CDR3 DNA is TGCGCCAGCAGCCAAGATGAGTCATACGAGCAGTACTTC.

A remark on this clone: The junction shows a germline mismatch at one end, possibly a read error. DNA of the CDR3: TGCGCCACCAGCAGTTTAGGACAGGGGGCCTCCTCTGGGGCCAACGTCCTGACTTTC. This translates into CATSSLGQGASSGANVLTF. The chain links TRBV5-1 to TRBJ2-6, with 11 positions matching TRBD1. Per germline, CDR1 SGHRS and CDR2 YFSETQ. This CDR3 comprises 19 residues.

The chain is built from TRBV2 and TRBJ1-6; D is uncertain. The ends were cut back, 6 bases at V and 7 bases at J, with 10 bases in the middle. The CDR3 is made up of 13 amino acids. Per the germline V gene, CDR1 is SNHLY and CDR2 is FYNNEI. The DNA of the CDR3 is TGTGCCAGCAGGACGGGAGAAAATTCACCCCTCCACTTT. Translation gives CASRTGENSPLHF. The entire variable domain, with the rest obtained from reference TRBV2 and TRBJ1-6, is as follows: EPEVTQTPSHQVTQMGQEVILRCVPISNHLYFYWYRQILGQKVEFLVSFYNNEISEKSEIFDDQFSVERPDGSNFTLKIRSTKLEDSAMYFCASRTGENSPLHFGNGTRLTVT.

The rearrangement joins TRBV6-6 to TRBJ2-7; D gene uncertain. The CDR3 loop spans 16 amino acids. The germline gives CDR1 MNHNY, CDR2 SVGAGI (reference sequence). The V gene lost 6 bases and the J gene lost 5 bases, with 23 bases spanning the gap. The CDR3 loop reads CASSPFTGSGIHEQYF. CDR3 bases: TGTGCCAGCAGCCCCTTTACCGGGTCTGGGATTCACGAGCAGTACTTC.

The chain has TRBV19 and TRBJ2-7; D not certain. The CDR3 loop spans 13 amino acids. Trimming pared 2 bases from V and 1 base from J, leaving 6 bases between. Germline CDR1 LNHDA, CDR2 SQIVND (reference sequence). The CDR3 DNA follows: TGTGCCAGTAGTATACGAGTTTCCTACGAGCAGTACTTC. This translates into CASSIRVSYEQYF.

This clone came up a few times. The J gene is TRBJ2-7, the V gene TRBV6-5, with TRBD1 matching 10 bases. The V and J ends lost 6 bases and 2 bases, in that order; junction bases with no gene match: 7. The CDR3 loop spans 15 amino acids. CDR1 and CDR2 (germline): MNHEY, SVGAGI. The CDR3 loop reads CASRYRGQGAYEQYF. The CDR3 nucleotides read TGTGCCAGCAGGTACAGAGGACAGGGGGCCTACGAGCAGTACTTC.

The rearrangement links TRBV7-3 to TRBJ1-1; the D is unclear. The CDR3 is 15 amino acids. The V end lost 2 bases, the J end lost 6 bases, and 16 bases lay between the germline ends. The germline V gene has CDR1 SGHTA and CDR2 FQGTGA. CDR3: CASSLLRDSDPEAFF. CDR3 DNA sequence: TGTGCCAGCAGCTTATTGAGGGATAGTGATCCTGAAGCTTTCTTT.

In DNA form, the CDR3 reads TGTGCCATCAGTGAGTCAAGGGGGCCCGGCGAGCAGTACTTC. It yields the protein CAISESRGPGEQYF. This chain links TRBV10-3 with TRBJ2-7; 7 bases map to TRBD1. Unmatched junction bases numbered 5, after V lost 0 bases and J lost 6 bases. The length of the CDR3 is 14 residues. The germline V gene has CDR1 ENHRY and CDR2 SYGVKD.

The CDR3 spells CASSIDPQGVCEQYF. As DNA, the CDR3 is TGTGCCAGTAGTATAGACCCACAGGGAGTCTGCGAGCAGTACTTC. V usage is TRBV19 and J usage is TRBJ2-7; the D gene is possibly TRBD1 (6 bases). The germline gives CDR1 LNHDA, CDR2 SQIVND (reference sequence). This CDR3 has 15 residues. V lost 0 bases to trimming and J lost 6 bases, with 15 bases between them.

The rearrangement uses TRBV5-1 and TRBJ2-5, with TRBD1 matching over 7 bases. V lost 7 bases to trimming and J lost 2 bases; unmatched junction nucleotides: 11. This CDR3 comprises 15 residues. Germline V gene lookup returns CDR1 SGHRS and CDR2 YFSETQ. As DNA, the CDR3 is TGCGCCAGCTACCGGACAGGTGCGGGTCAAGAGACCCAGTACTTC. Protein sequence: CASYRTGAGQETQYF.

The chain carries TRBV5-1 and TRBJ2-2, with D tentatively TRBD2 (6 bases). In germline, CDR1 is SGHRS, CDR2 YFSETQ. This CDR3 contains 16 residues. V shed 3 bases and J shed 3 bases, with 15 bases lying between them. The CDR3 sequence is CASSSEGRGDTGELFF. In nucleotides, the CDR3 is TGCGCCAGCAGCTCAGAAGGGCGGGGAGACACCGGGGAGCTGTTTTTT.

This chain uses TRBV7-3 with TRBJ2-7; perhaps D is TRBD1 or TRBD2 (5 bases each). The CDR3 contains 15 residues. Germline-derived CDR1 and CDR2 are SGHTA and FQGTGA. V lost 4 bases and J 6 bases, leaving 19 bases between the germline ends. The CDR3 region has the DNA TGTGCCAGCAGCTCACGAGGGGACCGGGGCTCCGAGCAGTACTTC. Translated: CASSSRGDRGSEQYF.